This TCR beta chain appears in the sequencing data of a study of blood T cell repertoires in COVID-19. The protocol was immunoSEQ multiplex PCR, while the TCRdb copy is restricted to in-frame clones and leaves out a portion. The profile shows roughly 100,000 clones, 84% of them singletons. The CDR3 consists of 12 residues. The V gene lost 0 bases and the J gene lost 11 bases, with 8 bases spanning the gap. Germline V gene sequence: CDR1 LNHDA, CDR2 SQIVND (reference sequence). The receptor was derived from a woman in her fifties or sixties with acute or convalescent COVID-19. The chain carries TRBV19 and TRBJ1-5, with D unresolved. The sample consisted of peripheral blood. CDR3 nucleotide sequence: TGTGCCAGTAGTATAGATCTTTACACCCAGCATTTT. As protein: CASSIDLYTQHF.